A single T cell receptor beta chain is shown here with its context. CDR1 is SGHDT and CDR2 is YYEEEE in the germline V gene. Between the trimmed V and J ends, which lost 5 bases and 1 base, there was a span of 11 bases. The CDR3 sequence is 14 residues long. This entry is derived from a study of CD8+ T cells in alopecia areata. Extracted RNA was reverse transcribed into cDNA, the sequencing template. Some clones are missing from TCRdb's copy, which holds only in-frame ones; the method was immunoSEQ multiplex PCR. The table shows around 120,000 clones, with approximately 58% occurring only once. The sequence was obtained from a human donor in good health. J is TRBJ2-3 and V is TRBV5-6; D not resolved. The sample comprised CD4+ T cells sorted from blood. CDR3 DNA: TGTGCCAGCAGTTGGCGTGGGGGCACAGATACGCAGTATTTT. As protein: CASSWRGGTDTQYF.